The table lists the clone carrying this T cell receptor (beta chain) with many counts. The germline CDR1 and CDR2 sequences are MDHEN and SYDVKM. Between the trimmed V and J ends, which lost 6 bases and 2 bases, there was a span of 14 bases. The CDR3 is 14 residues long. Stated time point: persistent/refractory GD, antithyroid drugs over 5 years with positive TRAb. PBMC-extracted RNA yielded the TCR library. This entry belongs to a study of regulatory T cells in long-lasting Graves disease. Arm-PCR of CDR3 regions and iRepertoire HTBI primers were used to build TCR beta libraries. TCRdb re-derived calls from the multiplex PCR reads in MiXCR, one entry per CDR3 protein. The sample contains 450,000 or so distinct CDR3 sequences, roughly 23% of which appear only once.

This receptor was identified in a female donor with Graves disease. This chain links TRBV28 with TRBJ2-7, with D possibly being TRBD1 (6 bases). Source: peripheral blood mononuclear cells (PBMCs), taken when the disease was refractory, from a patient treated with antithyroid drugs. Written as DNA, the CDR3 is TGTGCCAGCAGGCCGCTAGGGGGAACCTACGAGCAGTACTTC. Residues: CASRPLGGTYEQYF.